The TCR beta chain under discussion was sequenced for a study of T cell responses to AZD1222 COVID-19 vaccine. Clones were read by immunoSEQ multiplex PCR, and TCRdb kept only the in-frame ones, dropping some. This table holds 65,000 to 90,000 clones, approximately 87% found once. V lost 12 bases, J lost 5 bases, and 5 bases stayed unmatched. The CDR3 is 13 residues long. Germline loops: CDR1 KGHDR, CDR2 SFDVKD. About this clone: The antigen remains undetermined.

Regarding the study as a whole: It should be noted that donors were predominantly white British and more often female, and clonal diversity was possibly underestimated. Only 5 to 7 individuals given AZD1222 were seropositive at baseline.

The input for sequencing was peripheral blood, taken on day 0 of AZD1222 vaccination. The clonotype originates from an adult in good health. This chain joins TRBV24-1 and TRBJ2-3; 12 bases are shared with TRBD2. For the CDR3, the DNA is TGTGCCGCTAGCGGGGGGGCAGGAGATACGCAGTATTTT. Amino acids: CAASGGAGDTQYF.